One and the same sample provided the 12 T cell receptor beta chains below, sequenced in a study of T cells in Graves' hyperthyroidism and ophthalmopathy (dated 2019 in TCRdb). The library was generated by multiplex PCR. Sequencing used an Illumina HiSeq 2000. The TCR beta CDR3 regions were amplified from RNA transcripts. For the first round of RT-PCR on the TCR CDR3, the HTBI primer set was used together with the Qiagen OneStep RT-PCR kit. Clones were called with MiXCR by TCRdb after fastp trimmed the public reads at Q25, and only in-frame beta chains were retained. When rows share a CDR3 protein, they turn into one entry using the most common DNA and genes. This sample lists a few hundred thousand distinct CDR3 sequences; 17% were detected once. Clones ranked in the top ten supply roughly 53% of the sample. Sequencing input: blood. These receptors originate from a woman aged 55 to 70 with Graves' ophthalmopathy.

The chain carries TRBV4-1 and TRBJ1-1; no clear D. CDR3 length: 15 amino acids. Germline loops: CDR1 MGHRA, CDR2 YSYEKL. Trimming pared 3 bases from V and 6 bases from J, leaving 17 bases between. CDR3 region: CASSQNGVEGAEAFF. The CDR3 DNA follows: TGCGCCAGCAGCCAGAACGGGGTAGAGGGAGCTGAAGCTTTCTTT.

The chain links TRBV4-3 to TRBJ2-3; D is possibly TRBD2 (5 bases). This CDR3 spans 15 amino acids. V dropped 0 bases and J dropped 1 base, with 8 bases sitting between them. Germline values: CDR1 LGHNA, CDR2 YSLEER. CDR3 nucleotide sequence: TGCGCCAGCAGCCAAGAGCCGCGGGGCACAGATACGCAGTATTTT. It codes for CASSQEPRGTDTQYF.

The chain couples TRBV20-1 to TRBJ2-1, with 9 bases lining up with TRBD1. The germline V gene encodes CDR1 DFQATT and CDR2 SNEGSKA (reference sequence). CDR3 length: 14 residues. V gave up 4 bases and J gave up 3 bases; unmatched junction bases: 4. CDR3 amino acids: CSATGTGNYNEQFF. The CDR3 DNA reads as TGCAGTGCTACCGGGACAGGGAACTACAATGAGCAGTTCTTC.

In this sample, this clonotype turned up many times. V is TRBV27 and J is TRBJ2-7; D perhaps matches TRBD1 (5 bases). V lost 8 bases, J lost 0 bases, and 14 bases lay in between. CDR3 length equals 14 residues. Germline V gene sequence: CDR1 MNHEY, CDR2 SMNVEV (reference sequence). CDR3 coding DNA: TGTGCCAGCGGGGCGAGCCATAACTCCTACGAGCAGTACTTC. Translated, it gives CASGASHNSYEQYF.

This clonotype was found a few times. V gene TRBV2 combines with J gene TRBJ2-4; D uncertain. The V gene lost 3 bases and the J gene lost 3 bases, with 6 bases spanning the gap. The CDR3 totals 13 residues. Germline V CDR1 and CDR2: SNHLY, FYNNEI. The CDR3 here is CASSEWGKNIQYF. In DNA form, the CDR3 reads TGTGCCAGCAGTGAGTGGGGCAAAAACATTCAGTACTTC. Combining the CDR3 with reference TRBV2 and TRBJ2-4 gives the whole variable domain EPEVTQTPSHQVTQMGQEVILRCVPISNHLYFYWYRQILGQKVEFLVSFYNNEISEKSEIFDDQFSVERPDGSNFTLKIRSTKLEDSAMYFCASSEWGKNIQYFGAGTRLSVL.

This chain uses TRBV7-9 with TRBJ1-2; the match to TRBD1 covers 10 bases. The V segment lost 5 bases and the J segment 8 bases; nucleotides outside the gene matches: 14. CDR1 is SEHNR, CDR2 FQNEAQ, per germline (reference sequence). The CDR3 is 16 residues long. CDR3 DNA sequence: TGTGCCAGCAGCCCAGAATCCCGGGACAGGGGAGGAGGCTACACCTTC. Its translation: CASSPESRDRGGGYTF.

The gene calls are TRBV3-1 and TRBJ2-5, with D possibly TRBD1 on 5 matching bases. V was shortened by 3 bases and J by 5 bases, with 13 bases between the two germline ends. Germline loops: CDR1 LGHDT, CDR2 YNNKEL (reference sequence). The CDR3 covers 14 residues. CDR3 nucleotide sequence: TGTGCCAGCAGCCATGATAGTGGGGCGGAGACCCAGTACTTC. It yields the protein CASSHDSGAETQYF.

The chain joins TRBV20-1 to TRBJ1-1, with D unresolved. The CDR3 length is 11 residues. CDR1 is DFQATT, CDR2 SNEGSKA, per germline (reference sequence). Trimming left V 1 base short and J 6 bases short, with 6 bases between. The CDR3 DNA follows: TGCAGTGCTAGAGGGGTGTCTGAAGCTTTCTTT. Encoded protein: CSARGVSEAFF.

This clonotype was seen many times. The V gene is TRBV6-1, the J gene TRBJ1-1; TRBD1 matches 11 bases. Germline CDR1 reads MNHNS; CDR2 reads SASEGT. V lost 6 bases and J lost 4; bases outside the gene matches: 4. CDR3 length: 14 amino acids. In DNA form, the CDR3 reads TGTGCCAGCAGCTATGGACAGGGGGCCACTGAAGCTTTCTTT. Amino acid sequence: CASSYGQGATEAFF.

Only a few counts were recorded for this clonotype. The rearrangement uses TRBV19 and TRBJ2-5, with D possibly TRBD1 on 5 matching bases. V was shortened by 8 bases and J by 5 bases, with 12 bases between the two germline ends. The CDR3 has 12 residues. The germline V gene encodes CDR1 LNHDA and CDR2 SQIVND (reference sequence). Written as DNA, the CDR3 is TGTGCCAGTGGGGCGGCACCCGAGACCCAGTACTTC. It encodes CASGAAPETQYF.

This clonotype was counted between two and nine times. The CDR3 region has the DNA TGTGCCAGCAGTTTAGCTAGCGGGGGGGCGGGTTACAATGAGCAGTTCTTC. As protein: CASSLASGGAGYNEQFF. V is TRBV27 and J is TRBJ2-1, with TRBD2 matching 12 bases. J gave up 4 bases and V 2 bases, and 6 bases lay outside the gene matches. This CDR3 has 17 residues. Germline loops: CDR1 MNHEY, CDR2 SMNVEV (reference sequence).

This chain joins TRBV10-2 and TRBJ2-7; 9 bases align to TRBD1. V dropped 3 bases and J dropped 12; count of bases not matched to a gene: 15. The CDR3 loop spans 15 amino acids. Per germline, CDR1 WSHSY and CDR2 SAAADI. The CDR3 nucleotides are TGCGCCAGCAGTGATTTCGGGACAGGGAGAGTCGAGGGGTACTTC. The encoded protein is CASSDFGTGRVEGYF.